Following are 16 T cell receptor beta chains from one sample sequenced in a study of shared clonotypes between healthy human individuals. TCRdb's table, derived via immunoSEQ multiplex PCR, lists solely in-frame clones and lacks some. The data show 2.5 million or so clones, with approximately 92% seen just once and about 0.13% held by the top ten. Sequences were obtained from naive CD4+ T cells sorted from blood. Specified subset: CD45RA+ positively selected. Receptors originate from a man younger than 35 in good health.

The chain combines TRBV6-1 with TRBJ2-1; the match to TRBD2 covers 12 bases. Germline-derived CDR1 and CDR2 are MNHNS and SASEGT. The CDR3 contains 15 residues. The J segment lost 12 bases and the V segment lost 4 bases, leaving 10 bases of the junction unmatched. The CDR3 here is CASSATLAGGPGQFF. The CDR3 nucleotides read TGTGCCAGCAGTGCTACCCTAGCGGGGGGGCCCGGGCAGTTCTTC.

J is TRBJ1-5 and V is TRBV9; D is ambiguous. The germline gives CDR1 SGDLS, CDR2 YYNGEE. This CDR3 comprises 13 residues. V dropped 0 bases and J dropped 6 bases, with 7 bases sitting between them. For the CDR3, the DNA is TGTGCCAGCAGCGTAGCGCCCTCTCAGCCCCAGCATTTT. As protein: CASSVAPSQPQHF.

This chain joins TRBV7-9 and TRBJ2-5; D unclear. The better agreement between TRBJ2-7 and the DNA end casts doubt on the J call. Looked up from germline, CDR1 is SEHNR and CDR2 is FQNEAQ (reference sequence). This CDR3 comprises 13 residues. CDR3 loop: CASSQRDGYEQYF. The CDR3 DNA reads TGTGCCAGCAGTCAAAGAGACGGCTACGAGCAGTACTTC.

This chain connects TRBV4-1 to TRBJ2-1; the D is unclear. Germline loops: CDR1 MGHRA, CDR2 YSYEKL. The CDR3 consists of 14 residues. The ends were cut back, 0 bases at V and 3 bases at J, with 6 bases in the middle. The CDR3 nucleotides are TGCGCCAGCAGCCAAGACAACTACTACAATGAGCAGTTCTTC. This codes for CASSQDNYYNEQFF.

As concerns this clone: Additional DNA sequences in this sample encode the identical CDR3. The J gene is TRBJ1-6, the V gene TRBV13, with D unresolved. V lost 2 bases to trimming and J lost 10 bases, with 6 bases between them. The CDR3 length is 12 residues. CDR1 and CDR2 from the germline V gene are PRHDT and FYEKMQ (reference sequence). CDR3 amino acids: CASSLRASPLHF. The CDR3 region has the DNA TGTGCCAGCAGCTTAAGAGCCTCACCCCTCCACTTT.

This clone has more than one count but fewer than ten. The gene calls are TRBV27 and TRBJ2-1, with 8 bases identical to TRBD2. The germline gives CDR1 MNHEY, CDR2 SMNVEV (reference sequence). The CDR3 consists of 15 residues. V was pared by 2 bases and J by 8 bases, with 8 bases of the junction left unmatched. The CDR3 spells CASSLKRENFYEQFF. The CDR3, as DNA: TGTGCCAGCAGTTTAAAGCGGGAGAATTTCTATGAGCAGTTCTTC.

The genes are TRBV18 and TRBJ1-2; D gene ambiguous. Germline V gene data show CDR1 as KGHSH and CDR2 as LQKENI. This CDR3 comprises 14 residues. Trimming stripped 0 bases from V and 3 bases from J, with 8 bases between. In nucleotides, the CDR3 is TGTGCCAGCTCACCACCATTGCAGGACTATGGCTACACCTTC. Amino acids: CASSPPLQDYGYTF.

This chain connects TRBV12-5 to TRBJ1-2; the match to TRBD1 covers 8 bases. CDR1 is LGHNT and CDR2 is FRNRAP in the germline V gene. This CDR3 comprises 13 residues. Trimming removed 7 bases from V and 3 bases from J; junction bases left unmatched: 4. CDR3: CASAQGDYYGYTF. For the CDR3, the DNA is TGTGCTAGTGCACAGGGGGATTACTATGGCTACACCTTC.

Of note for this clone: This sample also contains other DNA sequences that code for the same CDR3. This chain links TRBV30 with TRBJ2-7; possibly TRBD2 for D (5 bases). CDR3 size: 13 residues. The germline gives CDR1 GTSNPN, CDR2 SVGIG (reference sequence). With 0 bases removed from V and 1 base from J, the gap between germline ends came to 7 bases. CDR3 nucleotide sequence: TGTGCCTGGAGTGTGGGAGCGTCCTACGAGCAGTACTTC. Translating it yields CAWSVGASYEQYF.

J is TRBJ1-1 and V is TRBV10-3, with a possible D match to TRBD1 (5 bases). The V gene lost 8 bases and the J gene lost 1 base, with 8 bases spanning the gap. Germline V gene sequence: CDR1 ENHRY, CDR2 SYGVKD. The CDR3 has 12 residues. The CDR3 coding sequence is TGTGCCATCTCCGACAGGAACACTGAAGCTTTCTTT. Translated, it gives CAISDRNTEAFF.

This chain uses TRBV9 with TRBJ1-1; D not resolved. Germline CDR1 SGDLS, CDR2 YYNGEE. Trimming shortened V by 2 bases and J by 3 bases, and 8 bases separated the two germline ends. CDR3 length: 13 amino acids. CDR3 DNA sequence: TGTGCCAGCAGCGTTCTTCAGTACACTGAAGCTTTCTTT. This codes for CASSVLQYTEAFF.

The V and J genes are TRBV6-4 and TRBJ1-4; a weak D match, TRBD1 (6 bases). This CDR3 has 15 amino acids. V was shortened by 4 bases and J by 8 bases, with 17 bases between the two germline ends. Germline assignment: CDR1 MRHNA and CDR2 SNTAGT. The CDR3 DNA follows: TGTGCCAGCAGTGTTAACAGGGCGATGGAGGAAAAACTGTTTTTT. Its protein product is CASSVNRAMEEKLFF.

Points on this clone: The sample holds other DNA sequences that translate to the same CDR3. The gene calls are TRBV5-1 and TRBJ2-5, with D perhaps assigned TRBD1 or TRBD2 (5 bases each). Germline V gene sequence: CDR1 SGHRS, CDR2 YFSETQ. The CDR3 is 14 residues long. With 0 bases removed from V and 1 base from J, the gap between germline ends came to 7 bases. CDR3 DNA: TGCGCCAGCAGCTTGGGGGACCTCCAAGAGACCCAGTACTTC. Translation: CASSLGDLQETQYF.

The V call is TRBV19, the J call TRBJ2-3, with D hard to call. V lost 2 bases to trimming and J lost 1 base, with 10 bases between them. The germline CDR1 and CDR2 sequences are LNHDA and SQIVND (reference sequence). The CDR3 is 15 amino acids. In nucleotides, the CDR3 is TGTGCCAGTAGTATACTAGGGTATCGCACAGATACGCAGTATTTT. It yields the protein CASSILGYRTDTQYF.

The rearrangement links TRBV19 to TRBJ2-5; tentative D call: TRBD2 (5 bases). V lost 8 bases, J lost 4 bases, and 11 bases lay in between. CDR1 is LNHDA and CDR2 is SQIVND in the germline V gene (reference sequence). The CDR3 is 12 amino acids. In nucleotides, the CDR3 is TGTGCCAGTCACGCAGGAGGAGAGACCCAGTACTTC. This codes for CASHAGGETQYF.

The gene calls are TRBV7-2 and TRBJ2-5; no firm D call. This CDR3 contains 12 residues. V gave up 5 bases and J gave up 7 bases, with 11 bases separating them. Germline-derived CDR1 and CDR2 are SGHTA and FQGNSA. For the CDR3, the DNA is TGTGCCAGCAGCCCCTCCGTTCCGACCCAGTACTTC. This gives the protein CASSPSVPTQYF.